This T cell receptor (beta chain) was observed in a study of PD-1 blockade in mismatch repair-deficient tumors. About the study: Enrolled about 2012-2016, patients had progressing, pretreated mismatch repair-deficient cancers of about a dozen types.

This CDR3 contains 13 residues. V gave up 6 bases and J gave up 0 bases, with 8 bases separating them. CDR1 is LNHNV, CDR2 YYDKDF, per germline (reference sequence). The data were produced by immunoSEQ multiplex PCR, yet TCRdb's version contains in-frame clones alone and is incomplete. The sample has about 120,000 clones, around 80% seen once. PCR or immunohistochemistry showed mismatch repair deficiency in every enrolled patient. TCR sequencing covered a few patients who responded to pembrolizumab. The material was peripheral blood, obtained approximately 64 weeks after starting pembrolizumab. V is TRBV15 and J is TRBJ1-1; D is unclear. This receptor was taken from an adult with mismatch repair-deficient cancer. The CDR3, as DNA: TGTGCCACCAGTCCCAAGGTGAACACTGAAGCTTTCTTT. Amino acid sequence: CATSPKVNTEAFF. The full variable domain, rest sourced from reference TRBV15 and TRBJ1-1, is DAMVIQNPRYQVTQFGKPVTLSCSQTLNHNVMYWYQQKSSQAPKLLFHYYDKDFNNEADTPDNFQSRRPNTSFCFLDIRSPGLGDTAMYLCATSPKVNTEAFFGQGTRLTVV.